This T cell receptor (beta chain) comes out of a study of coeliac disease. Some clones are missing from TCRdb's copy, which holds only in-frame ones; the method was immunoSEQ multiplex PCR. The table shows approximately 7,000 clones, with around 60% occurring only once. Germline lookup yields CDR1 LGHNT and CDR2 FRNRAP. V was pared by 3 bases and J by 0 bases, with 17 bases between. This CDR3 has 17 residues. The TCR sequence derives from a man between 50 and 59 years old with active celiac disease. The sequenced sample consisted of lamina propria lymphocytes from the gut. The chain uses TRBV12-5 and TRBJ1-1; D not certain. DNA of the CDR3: TGTGCTAGTGGTTTCACCCCGGACGGGAGAATGAACACTGAAGCTTTCTTT. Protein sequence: CASGFTPDGRMNTEAFF.